A selection of T cell receptor beta chains follows, all from one sample in a study of T cells in Graves' hyperthyroidism and ophthalmopathy. A single record per CDR3 protein comes from TCRdb applying MiXCR to the multiplex PCR reads. The sample lists about 590,000 distinct CDR3 sequences; 13% to 15% were seen once. Sequencing was carried out using blood. The receptors here all came from a woman younger than 35 with Graves' ophthalmopathy. Both conserved end residues are part of each CDR3. Fields, in order: CDR3 protein, CDR3 DNA, J gene, clone size, V gene, D gene. D genes are given only for firm matches. The size entry is marked missing in some rows and otherwise reads once, few, many or a size class.

cdr3_aa: CASSADRDSYNEQFF
cdr3_nt: TGTGCCAGCAGTGCAGACAGAGACTCCTACAATGAGCAGTTCTTC
j_call: TRBJ2-1
clone_size: -
v_call: TRBV6-2/TRBV6-3
d_call: -

cdr3_aa: CASSHHSGTGGNGYTF
cdr3_nt: TGCGCCAGCAGCCATCATTCTGGGACAGGGGGCAATGGCTACACCTTC
j_call: TRBJ1-2
clone_size: -
v_call: TRBV4-3
d_call: TRBD1

cdr3_aa: CASSQGISGRGTGELFF
cdr3_nt: TGCGCCAGCAGCCAAGGCATTAGCGGGCGAGGCACCGGGGAGCTGTTTTTT
j_call: TRBJ2-2
clone_size: few
v_call: TRBV4-3
d_call: TRBD2

cdr3_aa: CASSEASRGAGGGYNEQFF
cdr3_nt: TGTGCCAGCAGTGAAGCGTCGAGGGGGGCGGGAGGAGGGTACAATGAGCAGTTCTTC
j_call: TRBJ2-1
clone_size: many
v_call: TRBV2
d_call: TRBD2

cdr3_aa: CASSISGTRNTEAFF
cdr3_nt: TGTGCCAGTAGTATATCGGGGACCCGTAACACTGAAGCTTTCTTT
j_call: TRBJ1-1
clone_size: -
v_call: TRBV19
d_call: -

cdr3_aa: CASSVADNQPQHF
cdr3_nt: TGTGCCAGCAGCGTCGCCGACAACCAGCCCCAGCATTTT
j_call: TRBJ1-5
clone_size: -
v_call: TRBV9
d_call: -

cdr3_aa: CASSSWTENTGELFF
cdr3_nt: TGTGCCAGCAGTTCCTGGACGGAGAACACCGGGGAGCTGTTTTTT
j_call: TRBJ2-2
clone_size: many
v_call: TRBV28
d_call: -

cdr3_aa: CASSLFDRNTEAFF
cdr3_nt: TGTGCCAGCAGTTTATTTGATCGTAACACTGAAGCTTTCTTT
j_call: TRBJ1-1
clone_size: many
v_call: TRBV28
d_call: -

cdr3_aa: CASSPVYNEQFF
cdr3_nt: TGTGCCAGCAGCCCGGTCTACAATGAGCAGTTCTTC
j_call: TRBJ2-1
clone_size: many
v_call: TRBV3-1
d_call: -

cdr3_aa: CAWSEPYRAMKNTEAFF
cdr3_nt: TGTGCCTGGAGTGAACCCTACCGGGCGATGAAGAACACTGAAGCTTTCTTT
j_call: TRBJ1-1
clone_size: many
v_call: TRBV30
d_call: -

cdr3_aa: CAWSVSSRDEQFF
cdr3_nt: TGTGCCTGGAGTGTATCCTCGCGGGATGAGCAGTTCTTC
j_call: TRBJ2-1
clone_size: many
v_call: TRBV30
d_call: -

cdr3_aa: CASSPVRGDYGYTF
cdr3_nt: TGTGCCAGTAGTCCCGTCAGGGGTGACTATGGCTACACCTTC
j_call: TRBJ1-2
clone_size: once
v_call: TRBV19
d_call: -

cdr3_aa: CASRSALGRENTEAFF
cdr3_nt: TGTGCCAGCAGGTCAGCCTTGGGGAGGGAGAACACTGAAGCTTTCTTT
j_call: TRBJ1-1
clone_size: -
v_call: TRBV27
d_call: -

cdr3_aa: CASSLVVWGFTYEQYF
cdr3_nt: TGTGCCAGCAGCTTGGTCGTCTGGGGCTTCACCTACGAGCAGTACTTC
j_call: TRBJ2-7
clone_size: few
v_call: TRBV11-3
d_call: -

cdr3_aa: CSVVGSTYEQYF
cdr3_nt: TGCAGCGTTGTTGGCAGCACCTACGAGCAGTACTTC
j_call: TRBJ2-7
clone_size: many
v_call: TRBV29-1
d_call: -

cdr3_aa: CASSKSGIHSYEQYF
cdr3_nt: TGTGCCAGTAGTAAGAGCGGGATCCACTCCTACGAGCAGTACTTC
j_call: TRBJ2-7
clone_size: -
v_call: TRBV19
d_call: TRBD2

cdr3_aa: CASSYTDRDWNTEAFF
cdr3_nt: TGTGCCAGCAGCTATACTGACCGGGACTGGAACACTGAAGCTTTCTTT
j_call: TRBJ1-1
clone_size: many
v_call: TRBV5-8
d_call: -